This T cell receptor beta chain was captured in a study of CD8+CD57+ T cells in acquired aplastic anemia. As for the study in general: An average of 3.2 ug of DNA was obtained from sorted CD4+ and CD8+ cells.

TCR beta VDJ and CDR3 were profiled, and genomic DNA was the template. TCRdb analysed the reads with MiXCR anew, one entry per CDR3 protein. The profile covers under 200,000 distinct CDR3 sequences, with under 50% appearing a single time and about 1.8% taken by the ten largest. Per the germline V gene, CDR1 is SEHNR and CDR2 is FQNEAQ (reference sequence). V lost 5 bases and J lost 2; bases outside the gene matches: 6. This CDR3 is built from 14 residues. CD8+CD57+ cell expansion had been shown by flow cytometry in patients chosen for sequencing. Receipt of therapy had not occurred in any patient by the time of blood sampling. Note on this clonotype: Its antigen is undetermined.

Study-wide results and caveats: A set of around 30 CD8+ CDR3 sequences was shared between patients and controls, and these sequences appeared highly expressed in patients.

The V call is TRBV7-9, the J call TRBJ2-7; 7 bases are shared with TRBD1. This clonotype was obtained from a human donor with aplastic anemia. The sequencing sample was made of sorted CD4+, CD8+, or CD8+CD57+ T cells (not recorded which) from PBMCs. In DNA form, the CDR3 reads TGTGCCAGCAGCCGTATCGGGACAGCCTACGAGCAGTACTTC. Its translation is CASSRIGTAYEQYF.